This T cell receptor (beta chain) was sequenced for a study of regulatory T cells in long-lasting Graves disease. Findings and limits, study-wide: Small numbers of samples may have cut accuracy. Under persistent disease, TRBV28, TRBJ1-2 and TRBJ2-5 were used preferentially. Newly diagnosed Graves' patients had higher TCR diversity than persistent ones.

The CDR3 has 14 amino acids. Germline loops: CDR1 ENHRY, CDR2 SYGVKD. Trimming removed 10 bases at V and 3 bases at J, with 18 bases between. HTBI primers from iRepertoire and Arm-PCR of CDR3 regions yielded the TCR beta libraries. TCRdb independently ran MiXCR on the multiplex PCR reads; one entry per CDR3 protein. The table lists hundreds of thousands of distinct CDR3 sequences, around a fifth of them singletons. Time point described: persistent/refractory GD, antithyroid drugs over 5 years with positive TRAb. After RNA was extracted from PBMCs, the TCR library was made from it. Patients with Graves' disease were diagnosed by American Thyroid Association guidelines. In this sample, this clonotype turned up many times. Its antigen remains unidentified.

Sequenced here: peripheral blood mononuclear cells (PBMCs), sampled when the disease was refractory, from a patient treated with antithyroid drugs. This sequence joins TRBV10-3 and TRBJ1-1; perhaps TRBD1 as D (6 bases). The sequence came from a female donor with Graves disease. The CDR3 region is CATSPGARDTEAFF. The CDR3 DNA follows: TGTGCCACCTCACCAGGGGCTAGGGACACTGAAGCTTTCTTT.